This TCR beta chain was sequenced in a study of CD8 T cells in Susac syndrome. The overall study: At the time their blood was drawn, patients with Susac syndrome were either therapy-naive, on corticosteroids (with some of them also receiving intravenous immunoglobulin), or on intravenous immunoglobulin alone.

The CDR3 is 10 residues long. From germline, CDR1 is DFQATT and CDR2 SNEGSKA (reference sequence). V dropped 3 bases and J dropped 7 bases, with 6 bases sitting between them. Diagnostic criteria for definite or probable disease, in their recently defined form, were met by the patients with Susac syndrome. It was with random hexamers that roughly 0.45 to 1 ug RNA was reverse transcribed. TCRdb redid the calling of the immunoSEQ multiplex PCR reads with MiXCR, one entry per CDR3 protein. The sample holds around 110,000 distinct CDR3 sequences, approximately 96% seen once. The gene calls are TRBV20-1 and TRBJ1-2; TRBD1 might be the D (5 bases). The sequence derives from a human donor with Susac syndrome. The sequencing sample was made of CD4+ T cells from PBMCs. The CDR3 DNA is TGCAGTGCTAGGGGGGGTGGCTACACCTTC. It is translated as CSARGGGYTF.